This TCR beta chain originates from a study of shared clonotypes between healthy human individuals. Genomic DNA of each subset was evenly split across several immunoSEQ plates. TCRdb keeps only in-frame clones here, not all; method: immunoSEQ multiplex PCR. The sample includes just over 2,000,000 clones, 95% of them seen just once. Unmatched junction bases numbered 6, after V lost 4 bases and J lost 1 base. Germline V CDR1 and CDR2: MNHNY, SVGAGI (reference sequence). The CDR3 consists of 16 residues. Sequenced: naive CD4+ T cells sorted from blood. Subset of the sample: CD45RA+ positively selected. V and J are TRBV6-6 and TRBJ2-3; TRBD2 aligns across 9 bases. The TCR originated in a man between 18 and 29 years old in good health. The CDR3 DNA sequence: TGTGCCAGCAGTTTGGCCCCTAGCGGGGGCACAGATACGCAGTATTTT. The encoded protein is CASSLAPSGGTDTQYF.